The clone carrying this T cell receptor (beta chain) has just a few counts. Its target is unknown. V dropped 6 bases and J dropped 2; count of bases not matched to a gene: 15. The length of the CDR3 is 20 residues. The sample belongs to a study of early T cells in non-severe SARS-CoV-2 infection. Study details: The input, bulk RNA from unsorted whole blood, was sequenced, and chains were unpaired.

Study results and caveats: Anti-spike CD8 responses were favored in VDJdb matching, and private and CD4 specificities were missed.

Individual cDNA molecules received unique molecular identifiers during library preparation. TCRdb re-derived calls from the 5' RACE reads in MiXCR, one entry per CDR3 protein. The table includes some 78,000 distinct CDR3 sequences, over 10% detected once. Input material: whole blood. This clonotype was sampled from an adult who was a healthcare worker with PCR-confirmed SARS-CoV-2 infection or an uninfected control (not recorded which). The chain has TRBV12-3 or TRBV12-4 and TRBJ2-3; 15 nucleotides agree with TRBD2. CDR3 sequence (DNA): TGTGCCAGCAGCCTCGGGACTAGCGGGGGGAAGATCACACACACAGATACGCAGTATTTT. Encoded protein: CASSLGTSGGKITHTDTQYF.